This TCR beta chain was captured in a study of long-term antiretroviral therapy in people with HIV. The run of the v3.0 immunoSEQ assay was at survey level. For every sample, sequencing targeted about 35,000-50,000 T-cell genomes. Here immunoSEQ multiplex PCR was the method, and the copy in TCRdb shows in-frame clones only, minus some. The sample holds around 16,000 clones, 70% to 85% seen once. Study conclusions and caveats: Pre-ART expanded clones dominated the repertoire at every time point. For ART adherence, viral resistance and therapy changes, no data were available. Older ART regimens were possibly in use when the blood was collected between the mid-2000s and the late 2010s.

A word on this clone: Its antigen is still unknown.

The receptor's source is a man aged 35-49 years with HIV. This sample comprised unsorted PBMCs, obtained 2.1 years after starting antiretroviral therapy.

CDR3 sequence: CASNSPRTEKENEKLFF. In nucleotides, the CDR3 is TGTGCCAGTAACTCCCCCCGGACAGAAAAGGAAAATGAAAAACTGTTTTTT. The chain carries TRBV19 and TRBJ1-4; weak D call: TRBD1 (6 bases). Germline CDR1 and CDR2: LNHDA and SQIVND (reference sequence). The CDR3 length is 17 residues. V lost 7 bases to trimming and J lost 5 bases, with 23 bases between them.